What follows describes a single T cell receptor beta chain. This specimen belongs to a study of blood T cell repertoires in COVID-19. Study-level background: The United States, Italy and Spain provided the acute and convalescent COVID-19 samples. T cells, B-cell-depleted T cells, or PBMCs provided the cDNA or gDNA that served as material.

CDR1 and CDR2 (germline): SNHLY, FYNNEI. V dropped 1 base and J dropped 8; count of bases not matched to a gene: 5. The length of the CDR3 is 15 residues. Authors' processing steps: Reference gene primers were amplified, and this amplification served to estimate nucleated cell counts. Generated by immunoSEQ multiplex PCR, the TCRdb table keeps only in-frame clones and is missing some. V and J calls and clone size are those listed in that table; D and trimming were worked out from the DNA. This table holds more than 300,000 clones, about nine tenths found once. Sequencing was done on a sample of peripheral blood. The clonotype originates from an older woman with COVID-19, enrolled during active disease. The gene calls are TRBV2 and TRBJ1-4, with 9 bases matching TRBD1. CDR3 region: CASSEGGTGNEKLFF. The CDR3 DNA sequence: TGTGCCAGCAGTGAAGGAGGGACAGGGAACGAAAAACTGTTTTTT.